The present entry profiles one T cell receptor (beta chain) with its context. The data belong to a study of blood T cell repertoires in COVID-19. About the research overall: In each case, the material was cDNA or gDNA derived from T cells, B-cell-depleted T cells, or PBMCs.

Profiling relied on immunoSEQ multiplex PCR, and the TCRdb table lists in-frame clones only, not all of them. There are tens of thousands of clones in the sample; 88% occur only once, and over 4.5% lies in the top ten. CDR1 is SGHDT and CDR2 is YYEEEE in the germline V gene. CDR3 size: 15 residues. The trim removed 1 base at V and 10 bases at J, leaving 8 bases unmatched. The receptor was derived from a human donor in a cohort sampled during active COVID-19. This chain links TRBV5-6 with TRBJ1-6, with TRBD1 matching 7 bases. What was sequenced was peripheral blood. Here the CDR3 reads CASSLLSGGRSPLHF. Here the CDR3 DNA reads TGTGCCAGCAGCTTGTTGTCAGGGGGTCGATCACCCCTCCACTTT.